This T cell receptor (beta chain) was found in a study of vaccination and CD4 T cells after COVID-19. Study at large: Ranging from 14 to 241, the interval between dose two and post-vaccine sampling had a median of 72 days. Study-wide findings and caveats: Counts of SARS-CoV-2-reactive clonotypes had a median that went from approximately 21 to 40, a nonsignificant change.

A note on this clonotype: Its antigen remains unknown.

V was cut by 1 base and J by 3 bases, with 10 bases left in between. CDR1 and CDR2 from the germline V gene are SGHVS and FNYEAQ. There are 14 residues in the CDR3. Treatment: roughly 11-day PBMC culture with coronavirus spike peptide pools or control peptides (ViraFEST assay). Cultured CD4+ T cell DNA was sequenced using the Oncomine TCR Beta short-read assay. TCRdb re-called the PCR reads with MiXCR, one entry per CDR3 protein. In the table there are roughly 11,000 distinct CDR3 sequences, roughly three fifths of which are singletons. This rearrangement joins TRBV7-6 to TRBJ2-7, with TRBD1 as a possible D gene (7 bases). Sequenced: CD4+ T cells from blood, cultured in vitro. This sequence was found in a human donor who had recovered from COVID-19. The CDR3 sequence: CASSLGRDSYEQYF. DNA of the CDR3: TGTGCCAGCAGCTTAGGGCGGGACAGCTACGAGCAGTACTTC.